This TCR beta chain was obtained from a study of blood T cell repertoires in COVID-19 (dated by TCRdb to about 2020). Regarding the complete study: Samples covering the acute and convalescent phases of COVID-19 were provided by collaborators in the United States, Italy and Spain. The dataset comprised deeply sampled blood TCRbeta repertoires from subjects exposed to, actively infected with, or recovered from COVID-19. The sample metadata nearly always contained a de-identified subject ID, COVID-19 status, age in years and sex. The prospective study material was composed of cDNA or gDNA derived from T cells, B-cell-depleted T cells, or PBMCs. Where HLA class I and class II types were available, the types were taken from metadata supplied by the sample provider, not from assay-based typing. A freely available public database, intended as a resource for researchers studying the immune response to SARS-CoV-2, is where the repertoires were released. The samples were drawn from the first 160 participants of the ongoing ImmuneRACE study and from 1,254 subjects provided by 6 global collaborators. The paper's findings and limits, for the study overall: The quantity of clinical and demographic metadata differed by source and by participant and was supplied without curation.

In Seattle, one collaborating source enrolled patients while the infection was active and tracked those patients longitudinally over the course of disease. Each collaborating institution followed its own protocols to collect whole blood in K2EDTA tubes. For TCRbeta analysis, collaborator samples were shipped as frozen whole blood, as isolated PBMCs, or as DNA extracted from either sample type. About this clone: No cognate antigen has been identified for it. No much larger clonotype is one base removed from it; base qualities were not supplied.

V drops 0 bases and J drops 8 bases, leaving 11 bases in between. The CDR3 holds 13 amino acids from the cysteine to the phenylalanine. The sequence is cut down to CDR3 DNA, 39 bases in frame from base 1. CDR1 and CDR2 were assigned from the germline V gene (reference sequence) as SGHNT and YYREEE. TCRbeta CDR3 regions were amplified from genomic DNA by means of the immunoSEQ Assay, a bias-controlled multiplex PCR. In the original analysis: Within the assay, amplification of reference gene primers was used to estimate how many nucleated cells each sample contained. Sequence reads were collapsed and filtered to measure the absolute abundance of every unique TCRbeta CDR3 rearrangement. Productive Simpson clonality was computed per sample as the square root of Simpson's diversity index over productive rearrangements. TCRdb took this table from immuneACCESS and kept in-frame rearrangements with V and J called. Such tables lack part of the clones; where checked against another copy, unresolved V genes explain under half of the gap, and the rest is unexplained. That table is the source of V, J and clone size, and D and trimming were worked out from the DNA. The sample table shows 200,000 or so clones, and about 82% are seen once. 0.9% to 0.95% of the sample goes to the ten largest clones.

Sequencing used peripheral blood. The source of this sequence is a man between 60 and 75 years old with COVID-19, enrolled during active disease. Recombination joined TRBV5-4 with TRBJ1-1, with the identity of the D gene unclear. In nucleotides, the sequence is TGTGCCAGCAGCTTGGTTAGCGGACCAGAAGCTTTCTTT. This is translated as CASSLVSGPEAFF. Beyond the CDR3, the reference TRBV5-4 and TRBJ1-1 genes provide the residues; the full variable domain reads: ETGVTQSPTHLIKTRGQQVTLRCSSQSGHNTVSWYQQALGQGPQFIFQYYREEENGRGNFPPRFSGLQFPNYSSELNVNALELDDSALYLCASSLVSGPEAFFGQGTRLTVV.